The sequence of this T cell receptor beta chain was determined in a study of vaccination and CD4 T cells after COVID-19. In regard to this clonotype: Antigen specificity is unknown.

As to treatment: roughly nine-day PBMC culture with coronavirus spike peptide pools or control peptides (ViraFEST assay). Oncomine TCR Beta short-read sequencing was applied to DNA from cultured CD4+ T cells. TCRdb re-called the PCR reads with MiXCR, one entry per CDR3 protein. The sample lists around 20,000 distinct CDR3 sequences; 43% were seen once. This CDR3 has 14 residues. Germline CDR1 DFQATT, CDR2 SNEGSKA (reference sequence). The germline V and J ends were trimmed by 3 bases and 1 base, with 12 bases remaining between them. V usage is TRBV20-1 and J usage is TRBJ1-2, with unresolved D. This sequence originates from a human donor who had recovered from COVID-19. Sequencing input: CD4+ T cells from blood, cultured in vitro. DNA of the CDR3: TGCAGTGCTAGGTTCGGCTCACTTAACTATGGCTACACCTTC. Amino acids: CSARFGSLNYGYTF.